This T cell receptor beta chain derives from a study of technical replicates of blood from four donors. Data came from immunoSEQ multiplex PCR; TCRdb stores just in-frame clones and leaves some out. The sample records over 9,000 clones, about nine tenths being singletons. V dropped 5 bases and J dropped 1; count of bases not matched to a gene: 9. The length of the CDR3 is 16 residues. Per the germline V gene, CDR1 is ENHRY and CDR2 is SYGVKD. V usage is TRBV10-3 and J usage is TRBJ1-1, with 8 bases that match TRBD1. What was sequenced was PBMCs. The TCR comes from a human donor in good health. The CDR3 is CAISLLGQGPNTEAFF. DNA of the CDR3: TGTGCCATCAGTCTCCTCGGACAGGGTCCGAACACTGAAGCTTTCTTT.